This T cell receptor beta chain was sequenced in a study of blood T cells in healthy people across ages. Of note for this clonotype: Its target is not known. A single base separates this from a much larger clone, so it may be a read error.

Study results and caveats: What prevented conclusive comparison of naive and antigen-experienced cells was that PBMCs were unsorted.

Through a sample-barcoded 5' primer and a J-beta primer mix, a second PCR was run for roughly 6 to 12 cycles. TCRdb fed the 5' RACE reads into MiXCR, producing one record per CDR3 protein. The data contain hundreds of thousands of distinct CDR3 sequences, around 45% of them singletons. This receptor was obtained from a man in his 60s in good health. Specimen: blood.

Written as DNA, the CDR3 is TGCGGCGCAGAGGTGGCGGGGGCGAAATCCTACGAGCAGTACTTC. It yields the protein CGAEVAGAKSYEQYF. The V gene is TRBV29-1, the J gene TRBJ2-7; perhaps TRBD2 as D (7 bases). The CDR3 extends over 15 amino acids. The germline gives CDR1 SQVTM, CDR2 ANQGSEA.